This is a list of T cell receptor beta chains from one sample in a study of T-cell memory formation after mild COVID-19. Using its own MiXCR run on the 5' RACE reads, TCRdb lists one record per CDR3 protein. This sample carries 470,000 or so distinct CDR3 sequences, approximately 23% of them seen once, and the ten largest clones take under 15%. The sample comprised PBMCs or a T cell subset sorted from them (not recorded which). These receptors were collected from an adult woman who had mild COVID-19 (a few samples of this study predate the infection). Cell type and time point are not known. Both conserved end residues are part of each CDR3. The order of the fields is D gene, clone size, J gene, V gene, CDR3 protein, CDR3 DNA. D genes are given only for firm matches. Expanded clones are given a class, and other clones once, few, many or no size at all.

D gene: .; clone size: once; J gene: TRBJ2-7; V gene: TRBV7-2; CDR3 protein: CASSAFNEQYF; CDR3 DNA: TGTGCCAGCAGCGCTTTTAACGAGCAGTACTTC
D gene: .; clone size: .; J gene: TRBJ1-1; V gene: TRBV20-1; CDR3 protein: CSARGTGFITEAFF; CDR3 DNA: TGCAGTGCTAGAGGCACAGGGTTTATCACTGAAGCTTTCTTT
D gene: TRBD1; clone size: .; J gene: TRBJ2-7; V gene: TRBV30; CDR3 protein: CAWMAGGYEQYF; CDR3 DNA: TGTGCCTGGATGGCAGGGGGCTACGAGCAGTACTTC
D gene: TRBD1; clone size: few; J gene: TRBJ2-2; V gene: TRBV4-1; CDR3 protein: CASSPPGQGNTGELFF; CDR3 DNA: TGCGCCAGCAGCCCTCCGGGACAGGGGAACACCGGGGAGCTGTTTTTT
D gene: .; clone size: .; J gene: TRBJ2-3; V gene: TRBV5-6; CDR3 protein: CASSLGSGNTDTQYF; CDR3 DNA: TGTGCCAGCAGCTTGGGAAGCGGAAACACAGATACGCAGTATTTT
D gene: .; clone size: .; J gene: TRBJ2-7; V gene: TRBV25-1; CDR3 protein: CASSVAGTYEQYF; CDR3 DNA: TGTGCCAGCAGTGTGGCCGGGACCTACGAGCAGTACTTC
D gene: TRBD1; clone size: many; J gene: TRBJ2-7; V gene: TRBV2; CDR3 protein: CASSEWGQGSPYEQYF; CDR3 DNA: TGTGCCAGCAGTGAATGGGGACAGGGGTCCCCCTACGAGCAGTACTTC
D gene: .; clone size: .; J gene: TRBJ1-1; V gene: TRBV20-1; CDR3 protein: CSARGPGPTGGTEAFF; CDR3 DNA: TGCAGTGCTAGGGGACCCGGGCCTACGGGAGGCACTGAAGCTTTCTTT
D gene: .; clone size: few; J gene: TRBJ2-1; V gene: TRBV10-2; CDR3 protein: CASSAAFYNEQFF; CDR3 DNA: TGCGCCAGCAGTGCGGCCTTCTACAATGAGCAGTTCTTC
D gene: .; clone size: .; J gene: TRBJ1-1; V gene: TRBV5-6; CDR3 protein: CASSLAVVVGTEAFF; CDR3 DNA: TGTGCCAGCAGCTTGGCAGTGGTGGTGGGGACTGAAGCTTTCTTT
D gene: TRBD2; clone size: few; J gene: TRBJ2-1; V gene: TRBV5-1; CDR3 protein: CASSAMTSGINNEQFF; CDR3 DNA: TGCGCCAGCAGCGCGATGACTAGCGGGATTAACAATGAGCAGTTCTTC